This T cell receptor (beta chain) derives from a study of shared clonotypes between healthy human individuals. Whole-study findings and limits: Although depth was large, rarefaction showed that sequencing of the sorted subsets was incomplete. The study found lower generation probabilities in non-shared clonotypes than in those shared by all four donors.

Both subsets, CD45RA+ naive and CD45RA-negative memory, were split from the CD4+ cells. The germline V and J ends were trimmed by 7 bases and 1 base, with 10 bases remaining between them. This CDR3 contains 13 residues. CDR1 is MNHNS, CDR2 SASEGT, per germline. Points on this clone: The antigen is unknown.

The DNA input per sorted-subset replicate PCR was 200 ng, corresponding to roughly 31,000 T cell genomes. Here immunoSEQ multiplex PCR was the method, and the copy in TCRdb shows in-frame clones only, minus some. The sample lists roughly 2.2 million clones, roughly 93% occurring once. The chain recombines TRBV6-1 with TRBJ1-1; D is unclear. This sequence originates from a man between 18 and 35 years old in good health. Some clones in this sample may be carry-over from other donors' samples. Sequencing input: naive CD4+ T cells from PBMCs. Subset reported: CD45RA+ positively selected. CDR3 DNA sequence: TGTGCCAGCACGCAGGCAACGAACACTGAAGCTTTCTTT. Protein product: CASTQATNTEAFF.